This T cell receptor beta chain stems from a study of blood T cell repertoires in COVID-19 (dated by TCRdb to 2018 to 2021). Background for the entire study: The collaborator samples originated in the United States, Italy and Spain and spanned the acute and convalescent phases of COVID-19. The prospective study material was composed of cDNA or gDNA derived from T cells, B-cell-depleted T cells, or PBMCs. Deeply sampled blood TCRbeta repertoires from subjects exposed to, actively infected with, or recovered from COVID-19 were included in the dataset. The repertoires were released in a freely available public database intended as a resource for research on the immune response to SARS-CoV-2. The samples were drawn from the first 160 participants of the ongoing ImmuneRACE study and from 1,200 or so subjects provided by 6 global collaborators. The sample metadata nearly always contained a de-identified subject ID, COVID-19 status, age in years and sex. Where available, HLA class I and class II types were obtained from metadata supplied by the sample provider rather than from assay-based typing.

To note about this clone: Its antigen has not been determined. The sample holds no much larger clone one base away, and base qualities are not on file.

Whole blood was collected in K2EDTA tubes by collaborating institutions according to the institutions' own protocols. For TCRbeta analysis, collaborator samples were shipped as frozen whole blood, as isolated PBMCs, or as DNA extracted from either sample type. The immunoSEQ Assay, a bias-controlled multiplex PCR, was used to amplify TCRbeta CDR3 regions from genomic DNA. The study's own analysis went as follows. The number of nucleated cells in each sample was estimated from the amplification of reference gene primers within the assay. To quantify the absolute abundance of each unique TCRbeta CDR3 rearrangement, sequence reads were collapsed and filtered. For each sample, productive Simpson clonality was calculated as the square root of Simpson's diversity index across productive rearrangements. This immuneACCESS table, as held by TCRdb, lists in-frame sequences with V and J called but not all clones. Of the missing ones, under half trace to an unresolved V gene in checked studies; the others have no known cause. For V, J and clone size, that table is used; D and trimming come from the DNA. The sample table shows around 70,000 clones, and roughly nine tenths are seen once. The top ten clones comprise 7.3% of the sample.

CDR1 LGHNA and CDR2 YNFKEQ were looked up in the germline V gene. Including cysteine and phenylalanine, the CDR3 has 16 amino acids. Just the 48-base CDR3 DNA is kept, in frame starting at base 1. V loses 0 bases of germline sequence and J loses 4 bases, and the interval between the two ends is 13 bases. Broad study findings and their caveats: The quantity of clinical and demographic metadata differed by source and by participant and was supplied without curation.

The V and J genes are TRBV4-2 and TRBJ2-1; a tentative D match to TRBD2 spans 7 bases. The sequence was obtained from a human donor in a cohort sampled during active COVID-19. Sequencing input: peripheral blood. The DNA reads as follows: TGTGCCAGCAGCCAAGAGAGGGGGGGGCTGTACAATGAGCAGTTCTTC. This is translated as CASSQERGGLYNEQFF.